The clone carrying this T cell receptor beta chain has a count of ten or more. Antigen specificity is unknown. The data originate from a study of regulatory T cells in long-lasting Graves disease. Study results and caveats: Sharing of public clonotypes was greater in persistent patients (about 2,700) than in new patients (around 930).

The CDR3 has 16 amino acids. V gave up 6 bases and J gave up 2 bases, with 18 bases separating them. Germline V CDR1 and CDR2: KGHDR, SFDVKD. Time point here: newly diagnosed GD, antithyroid drugs for less than 3 months. RNA from PBMCs was the source of the TCR library. Relying on iRepertoire HTBI primers and Arm-PCR of CDR3 regions, the team built TCR beta libraries. TCRdb re-analysed the multiplex PCR reads in MiXCR, keeping a single row per CDR3 protein. The sample carries 400,000 to 450,000 distinct CDR3 sequences, more than 12% recorded once. These data are also associated with another study on T cells in Graves' hyperthyroidism and ophthalmopathy. As that study records: RT-PCR in the first round (using the HTBI primer set) targeted the TCR CDR3.

The receptor comes from a young woman with Graves disease. The gene calls are TRBV24-1 and TRBJ2-5, with D uncertain. The specimen comprised peripheral blood mononuclear cells (PBMCs), sampled at new diagnosis, from a patient treated with antithyroid drugs. The CDR3 loop reads CATSSASRPPQETQYF. CDR3 coding DNA: TGTGCCACCAGTTCTGCCTCGAGGCCACCGCAAGAGACCCAGTACTTC.